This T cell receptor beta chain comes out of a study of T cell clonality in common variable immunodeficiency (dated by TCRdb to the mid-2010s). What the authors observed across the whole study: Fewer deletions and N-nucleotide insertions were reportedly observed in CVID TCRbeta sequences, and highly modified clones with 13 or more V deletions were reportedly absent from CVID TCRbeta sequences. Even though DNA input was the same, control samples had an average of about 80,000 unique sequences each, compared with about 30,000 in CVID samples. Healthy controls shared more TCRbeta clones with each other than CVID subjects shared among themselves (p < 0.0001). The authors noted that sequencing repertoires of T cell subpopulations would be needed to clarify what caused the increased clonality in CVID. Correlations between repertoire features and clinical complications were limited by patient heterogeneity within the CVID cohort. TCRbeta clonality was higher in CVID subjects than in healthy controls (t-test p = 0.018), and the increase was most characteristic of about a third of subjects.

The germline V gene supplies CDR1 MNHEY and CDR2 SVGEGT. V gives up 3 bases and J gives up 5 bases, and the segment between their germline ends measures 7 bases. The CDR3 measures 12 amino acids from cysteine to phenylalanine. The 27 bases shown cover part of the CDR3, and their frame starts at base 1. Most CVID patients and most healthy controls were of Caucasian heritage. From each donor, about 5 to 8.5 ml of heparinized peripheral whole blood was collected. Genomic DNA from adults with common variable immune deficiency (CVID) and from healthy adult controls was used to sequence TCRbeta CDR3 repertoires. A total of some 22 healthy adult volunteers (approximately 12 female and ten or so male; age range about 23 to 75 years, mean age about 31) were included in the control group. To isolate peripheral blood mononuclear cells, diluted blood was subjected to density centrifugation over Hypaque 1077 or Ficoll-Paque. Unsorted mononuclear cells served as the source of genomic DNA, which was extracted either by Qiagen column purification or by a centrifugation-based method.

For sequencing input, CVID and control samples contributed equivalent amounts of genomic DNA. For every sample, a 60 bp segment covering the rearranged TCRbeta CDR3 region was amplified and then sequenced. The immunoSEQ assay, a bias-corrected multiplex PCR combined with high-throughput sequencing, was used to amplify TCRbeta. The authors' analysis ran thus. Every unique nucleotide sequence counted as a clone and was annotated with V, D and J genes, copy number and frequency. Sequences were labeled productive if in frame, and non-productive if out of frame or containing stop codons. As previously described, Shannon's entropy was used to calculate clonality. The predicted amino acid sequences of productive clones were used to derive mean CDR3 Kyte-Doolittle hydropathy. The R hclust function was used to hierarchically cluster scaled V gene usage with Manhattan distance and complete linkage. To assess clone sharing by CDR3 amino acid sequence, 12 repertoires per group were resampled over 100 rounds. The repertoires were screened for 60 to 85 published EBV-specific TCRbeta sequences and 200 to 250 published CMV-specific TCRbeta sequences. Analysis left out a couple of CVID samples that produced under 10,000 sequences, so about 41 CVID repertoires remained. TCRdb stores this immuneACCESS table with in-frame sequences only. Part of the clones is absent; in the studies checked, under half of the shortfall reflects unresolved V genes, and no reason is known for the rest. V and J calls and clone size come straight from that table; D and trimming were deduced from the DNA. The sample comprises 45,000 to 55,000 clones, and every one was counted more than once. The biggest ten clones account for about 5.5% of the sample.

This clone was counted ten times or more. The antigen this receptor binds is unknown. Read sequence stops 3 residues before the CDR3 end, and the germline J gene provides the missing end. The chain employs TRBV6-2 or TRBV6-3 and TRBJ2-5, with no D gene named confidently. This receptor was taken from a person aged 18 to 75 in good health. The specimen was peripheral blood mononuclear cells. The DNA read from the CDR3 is TGTGCCAGCAGTTATCTCCGGGAGACC. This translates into CASSYLRET. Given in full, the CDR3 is CASSYLRETQYF.